The sequence of this T cell receptor (beta chain) was determined in a study of T cells in Graves' hyperthyroidism and ophthalmopathy. Amplification of TCR beta CDR3 regions used RNA as the template. TCR CDR3 underwent first-round RT-PCR with the HTBI primer set. TCRdb called the multiplex PCR reads again in MiXCR, with one record for every CDR3 protein. Here the sample spans around 700,000 distinct CDR3 sequences, roughly 32% being singletons. Study-wide findings and caveats: Onset of ophthalmopathy came a median roughly 6 months after the model predicted it.

Germline V lookup: CDR1 ENHRY, CDR2 SYGVKD. The CDR3 is 14 amino acids. As to this clonotype: Its antigen remains unidentified. One junction end disagrees with the germline gene, perhaps due to a read error.

Material for sequencing was blood. This clonotype originated in a woman aged 40 to 50 with Graves' hyperthyroidism. The gene calls are TRBV10-3 and TRBJ1-3; TRBD1 matches at 7 bases. CDR3 in DNA: TGTGCCATCAGCTTGACAGGGCTCTGGAAACACCATATATTT. Residues: CAISLTGLWKHHIF.